Each of the 17 T cell receptor beta chains below was sequenced from the same sample in a study of T-cell reconstitution after alpha-beta-depleted transplantation in children listed by TCRdb under 2016. Explained via the paper, the treatment or condition label denotes: allogeneic hematopoietic cell transplantation with graft depleted of TCRalphabeta T cells and CD19 B cells. Libraries were constructed by PCR. Sequenced on an Illumina HiSeq 2500. Molecular barcoding was employed in the preparation of TCR libraries, with unique molecular identifiers being used to normalize TCRbeta repertoire quantification. In-frame beta chains were kept once TCRdb had trimmed the public reads at Q25 with fastp and called clones with MiXCR. Identical CDR3 proteins give one entry, which carries the most common genes and DNA. This sample gives hundreds of thousands of distinct CDR3 sequences in total; over 10% of them show up just once. In total, the top ten clones hold 2.2% of the sample.

The input for sequencing was PBMCs, mostly from graft donor cells, taken 360 days after TCRalphabeta/CD19-depleted stem cell transplant. These receptor sequences come from a male patient aged 5 to 17 who had a stem cell transplant for acute myeloid leukemia, so the T cells may come from the graft donor.

The V gene is TRBV10-3, the J gene TRBJ2-1; 14 nucleotides match TRBD2. Germline loops: CDR1 ENHRY, CDR2 SYGVKD. V gave up 8 bases and J gave up 3 bases; unmatched junction bases: 3. The CDR3 length is 15 residues. As DNA, the CDR3 is TGTGCCATCGGGACTAGCGGGAGTCTCTACAATGAGCAGTTCTTC. Protein: CAIGTSGSLYNEQFF.

This clonotype came up many times. V is TRBV12-3 or TRBV12-4 and J is TRBJ2-5, with D possibly TRBD2 on 5 matching bases. This CDR3 is 13 amino acids long. Deletions cut 5 bases from V and 4 bases from J, with 11 bases between. CDR3 DNA sequence: TGTGCCAGCAGTCTTTTAGCGTCAGAGACCCAGTACTTC. Translated, it gives CASSLLASETQYF.

The rearrangement links TRBV20-1 to TRBJ2-5, with 12 bases matching TRBD2. From germline, CDR1 is DFQATT and CDR2 SNEGSKA (reference sequence). The CDR3 spans 15 residues. The chain's CDR3 is CIWGRLAGDAETQYF. CDR3 coding DNA: TGCATCTGGGGACGACTAGCGGGAGATGCGGAGACCCAGTACTTC.

This chain connects TRBV7-6 to TRBJ2-7; the D is unclear. V was cut by 5 bases and J by 3 bases, with 11 bases left in between. This CDR3 has 13 amino acids. Germline CDR1 SGHVS, CDR2 FNYEAQ. Written as DNA, the CDR3 is TGTGCCAGCAGCCCTAATATGATCTACGAGCAGTACTTC. It translates to CASSPNMIYEQYF.

This clonotype was observed a few times. The V gene is TRBV27, the J gene TRBJ2-7, with TRBD2 matching 13 bases. Germline trimming cut 0 bases from V and 2 bases from J; bases unmatched to any gene: 1. Germline assignment: CDR1 MNHEY and CDR2 SMNVEV (reference sequence). This CDR3 comprises 16 residues. CDR3 coding DNA: TGTGCCAGCAGTTTATCACTAGCGGGAGGGCCCTACGAGCAGTACTTC. It codes for CASSLSLAGGPYEQYF.

This clonotype was seen more than once but under ten times. CDR3 in DNA: TGCAGCGCCCCTCGACTAGCAGGCCGTTACTACAATGAGCAGTTCTTC. This gives the protein CSAPRLAGRYYNEQFF. The chain joins TRBV29-1 to TRBJ2-1; TRBD2 matches 7 bases. V dropped 7 bases and J dropped 3; count of bases not matched to a gene: 15. Germline loops: CDR1 SQVTM, CDR2 ANQGSEA. This CDR3 has 16 amino acids.

The rearrangement links TRBV6-4 to TRBJ2-1; a weak D match, TRBD2 (6 bases). Germline lookup yields CDR1 MRHNA and CDR2 SNTAGT. Trimming took off 3 bases at V and 0 bases at J, with 12 bases between the two ends. The CDR3 runs to 16 residues. DNA of the CDR3: TGTGCCAGCAGTGAGGTGGGAGGAAGCTCCTACAATGAGCAGTTCTTC. It encodes CASSEVGGSSYNEQFF.

This clonotype occurred many times. The rearrangement joins TRBV3-1 to TRBJ2-5, with unresolved D. Germline CDR1 LGHDT, CDR2 YNNKEL (reference sequence). The length of the CDR3 is 11 residues. V lost 1 base, J lost 7 bases, and 4 bases lay in between. The CDR3 bases are TGTGCCAGCAGCCAAGGGGGGACCCAGTACTTC. It is translated as CASSQGGTQYF.

This chain uses TRBV29-1 with TRBJ2-7; D is possibly TRBD1 (5 bases). Germline CDR1 reads SQVTM; CDR2 reads ANQGSEA. Trimming pared 2 bases from V and 5 bases from J, leaving 19 bases between. The CDR3 is 15 residues long. As DNA, the CDR3 is TGCAGCGTTGAACTTCTTGGCAGGGCGGCGGACGAGCAGTACTTC. This sequence encodes CSVELLGRAADEQYF.

The chain employs TRBV7-9 and TRBJ2-2, with D maybe TRBD2 (6 bases). The CDR3 sequence is 14 residues long. V gave up 5 bases and J gave up 5 bases, with 12 bases separating them. Germline V gene lookup returns CDR1 SEHNR and CDR2 FQNEAQ (reference sequence). CDR3 region: CASSTRLVTGELFF. Here the CDR3 DNA reads TGTGCCAGCAGCACCCGACTAGTTACCGGGGAGCTGTTTTTT.

A few counts support this clonotype. A read error may explain this, as a much larger clone is one base away. Given the absence of the conserved phenylalanine or tryptophan at the CDR3 end, a read error is likely. The rearrangement uses TRBV20-1 and TRBJ2-5; TRBD1 matches at 10 bases. The length of the CDR3 is 15 residues. The J segment lost 4 bases and the V segment lost 0 bases, leaving 5 bases of the junction unmatched. Germline assignment: CDR1 DFQATT and CDR2 SNEGSKA (reference sequence). CDR3 loop: CSARERQGARETQYY. The CDR3 nucleotides read TGCAGTGCTAGAGAAAGACAGGGGGCGCGAGAGACCCAGTACTAC.

This rearrangement joins TRBV18 to TRBJ1-1, with D tentatively TRBD1 (5 bases). The CDR3 is made up of 16 amino acids. CDR1 and CDR2 (germline): KGHSH, LQKENI. The germline V and J ends were trimmed by 5 bases and 0 bases, with 16 bases remaining between them. The CDR3 coding sequence is TGTGCCAGCTCATCCGACTTCCTCAGGGTGAACACTGAAGCTTTCTTT. Translated: CASSSDFLRVNTEAFF.

This clonotype was counted between two and nine times. The V call is TRBV5-1, the J call TRBJ2-1, with 7 positions matching TRBD2. Germline V gene data show CDR1 as SGHRS and CDR2 as YFSETQ. V shed 0 bases and J 4 bases; nucleotides not matched to a gene: 4. This CDR3 is built from 15 residues. CDR3 protein: CASSLALAAYNEQFF. In DNA, the CDR3 is TGCGCCAGCAGCTTGGCCCTAGCGGCTTACAATGAGCAGTTCTTC. Supplemented by reference TRBV5-1 and TRBJ2-1, the full variable domain reads KAGVTQTPRYLIKTRGQQVTLSCSPISGHRSVSWYQQTPGQGLQFLFEYFSETQRNKGNFPGRFSGRQFSNSRSEMNVSTLELGDSALYLCASSLALAAYNEQFFGPGTRLTVL.

This clonotype was found many times. This sequence joins TRBV12-3 or TRBV12-4 and TRBJ2-2, with D tentatively TRBD2 (6 bases). V was cut by 3 bases and J by 7 bases, with 12 bases left in between. CDR3 length: 14 amino acids. DNA for the CDR3: TGTGCCAGCAGTTTTAGACTAGAAGGCGGGGAGCTGTTTTTT. This encodes CASSFRLEGGELFF.

This chain connects TRBV7-3 to TRBJ2-1, with D possibly called TRBD1 or TRBD2 (6 bases each). The germline gives CDR1 SGHTA, CDR2 FQGTGA. V lost 5 bases and J lost 9, with 26 bases in between. CDR3 size: 17 residues. CDR3 loop: CASSPGVIGSWSGEQFF. CDR3 in DNA: TGTGCCAGCAGCCCAGGGGTTATCGGGAGTTGGTCGGGTGAGCAGTTCTTC.

This clonotype was found many times. The chain recombines TRBV29-1 with TRBJ2-3, with no clear D. V was cut by 1 base and J by 1 base, with 9 bases left in between. This CDR3 comprises 14 residues. Germline CDR1 and CDR2: SQVTM and ANQGSEA. The CDR3 spells CSVEVWGRTDTQYF. The CDR3 DNA reads TGCAGCGTTGAAGTCTGGGGTCGCACAGATACGCAGTATTTT.

This clonotype has only one observation. Relative to the germline gene, one junction end is altered; a read error may explain this. The rearrangement joins TRBV6-2 or TRBV6-3 to TRBJ2-7, with TRBD1 identical over 8 bases. CDR1 and CDR2 from the germline V gene are MNHEY and SVGEGT. The CDR3 is 14 amino acids. CDR3: CASSLRQGTYDQYF. CDR3 coding DNA: TGTGCCAGCAGTCTAAGACAGGGGACCTACGACCAGTACTTC.